The 3 T cell receptor beta chains below all came from one sample that was sequenced in a study of T cells in Graves' hyperthyroidism and ophthalmopathy. RNA transcripts were the template for amplifying TCR beta CDR3 regions. First-round RT-PCR of the TCR CDR3 relied on the HTBI primer set. TCRdb passed the multiplex PCR reads through MiXCR, listing each CDR3 protein once. The sample lists more than 350,000 distinct CDR3 sequences; approximately 18% were seen once. The sequenced sample consisted of blood. The receptors originated from a woman in her twenties or thirties with Graves' hyperthyroidism that later progressed to Graves' ophthalmopathy.

Comments on this clonotype: The junction departs from the called germline gene at one end, perhaps through a read error. The J gene is TRBJ2-3, the V gene TRBV7-9; the D is unclear. Germline V lookup: CDR1 SEHNR, CDR2 FQNEAQ (reference sequence). The CDR3 runs to 16 residues. CDR3 region: CASSQLPPPGTDTQYF. CDR3 bases: TGCGCCAGCAGCCAACTCCCCCCCCCCGGCACAGATACGCAGTATTTT. The full variable domain, rest sourced from reference TRBV7-9 and TRBJ2-3, is DTGVSQNPRHKITKRGQNVTFRCDPISEHNRLYWYRQTLGQGPEFLTYFQNEAQLEKSRLLSDRFSAERPKGSFSTLEIQRTEQGDSAMYLCASSQLPPPGTDTQYFGPGTRLTVL.

Many counts were recorded for this clonotype. The chain joins TRBV9 to TRBJ1-3; D is unclear. The CDR3 covers 17 residues. Deletions cut 1 base from V and 1 base from J, with 15 bases between. In germline, CDR1 is SGDLS, CDR2 YYNGEE. This CDR3 reads CASSVSPRDTSGNTIYF. CDR3 coding DNA: TGTGCCAGCAGCGTATCCCCGCGGGATACTTCTGGAAACACCATATATTTT.

This clonotype occurred many times. The chain uses TRBV3-1 and TRBJ2-3; 8 bases line up with TRBD2. The CDR3 sequence is 17 residues long. The V and J ends lost 3 bases and 1 base, in that order; junction bases with no gene match: 9. Germline CDR1 LGHDT, CDR2 YNNKEL (reference sequence). CDR3 sequence reads: CASSQRTSSTGTDTQYF. As DNA, the CDR3 is TGTGCCAGCAGCCAGAGGACTAGCTCGACGGGCACAGATACGCAGTATTTT.